This TCR beta chain derives from a study of T cell responses to AZD1222 COVID-19 vaccine. Sequenced by immunoSEQ multiplex PCR; TCRdb stores in-frame clones only, minus some. The sample holds approximately 130,000 clones, about 89% seen once. Second-dose groups at about 4 or about 12 weeks were pooled. Germline V gene data show CDR1 as LNHDA and CDR2 as SQIVND (reference sequence). The CDR3 is 15 residues long. The ends were cut back, 7 bases at V and 4 bases at J, with 16 bases in the middle. The sequencing used peripheral blood, collected 28 days after the second AZD1222 dose. This clonotype originated in an adult who received the AZD1222 COVID-19 vaccine. The chain combines TRBV19 with TRBJ2-2; D perhaps matches TRBD2 (5 bases). CDR3 DNA sequence: TGTGCCAGTATAGGAGACGGGATACCCACCGGGGAGCTGTTTTTT. It is translated as CASIGDGIPTGELFF.